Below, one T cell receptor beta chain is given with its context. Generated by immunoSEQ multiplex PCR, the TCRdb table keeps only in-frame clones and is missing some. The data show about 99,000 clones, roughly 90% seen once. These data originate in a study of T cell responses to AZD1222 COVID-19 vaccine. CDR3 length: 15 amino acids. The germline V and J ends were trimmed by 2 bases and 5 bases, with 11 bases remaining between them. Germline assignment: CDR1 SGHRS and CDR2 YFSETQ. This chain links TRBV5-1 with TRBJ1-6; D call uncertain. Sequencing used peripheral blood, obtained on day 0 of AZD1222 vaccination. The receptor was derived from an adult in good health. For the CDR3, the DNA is TGCGCCAGCAGCTTTAACGGCCTCGATAATTCACCCCTCCACTTT. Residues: CASSFNGLDNSPLHF.